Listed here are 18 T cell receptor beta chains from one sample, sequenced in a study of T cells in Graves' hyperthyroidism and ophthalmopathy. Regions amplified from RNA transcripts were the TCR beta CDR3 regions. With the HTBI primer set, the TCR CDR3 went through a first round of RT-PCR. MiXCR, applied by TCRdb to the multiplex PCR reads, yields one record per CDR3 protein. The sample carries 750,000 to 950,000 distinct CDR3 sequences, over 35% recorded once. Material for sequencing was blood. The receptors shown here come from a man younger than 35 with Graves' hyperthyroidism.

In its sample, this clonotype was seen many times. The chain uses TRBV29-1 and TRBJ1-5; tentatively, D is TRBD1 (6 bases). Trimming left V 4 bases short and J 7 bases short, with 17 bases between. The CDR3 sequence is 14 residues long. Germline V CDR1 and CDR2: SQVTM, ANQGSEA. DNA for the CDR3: TGCAGCGTTGTATCAGGGGCCGAGGGGCAGCCCCAGCATTTT. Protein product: CSVVSGAEGQPQHF.

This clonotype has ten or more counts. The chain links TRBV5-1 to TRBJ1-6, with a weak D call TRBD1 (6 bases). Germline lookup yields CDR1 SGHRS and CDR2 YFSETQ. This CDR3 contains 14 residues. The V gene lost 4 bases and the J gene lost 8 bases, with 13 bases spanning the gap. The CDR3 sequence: CASSPRDNDSPLHF. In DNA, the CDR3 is TGCGCCAGCAGCCCCCGGGACAACGATTCACCCCTCCACTTT.

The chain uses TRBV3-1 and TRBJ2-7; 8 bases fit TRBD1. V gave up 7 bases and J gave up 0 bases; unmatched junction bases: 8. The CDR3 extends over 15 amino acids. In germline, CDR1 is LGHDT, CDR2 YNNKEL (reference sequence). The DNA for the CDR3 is TGTGCCAGCACCCAGGGGGCAGGAGCCTCCTACGAGCAGTACTTC. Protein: CASTQGAGASYEQYF.

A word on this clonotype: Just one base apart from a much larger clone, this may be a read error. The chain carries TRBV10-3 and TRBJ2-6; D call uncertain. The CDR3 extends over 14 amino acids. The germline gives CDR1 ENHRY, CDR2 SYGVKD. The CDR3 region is CASSYISGANVLTF. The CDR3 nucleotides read TGTGCCAGCAGTTACATCTCTGGGGCCAACGTCCTGACTTTC.

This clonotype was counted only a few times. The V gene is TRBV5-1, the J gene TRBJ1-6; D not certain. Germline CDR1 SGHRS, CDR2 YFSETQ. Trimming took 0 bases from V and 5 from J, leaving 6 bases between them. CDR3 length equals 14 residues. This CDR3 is CASSLGSNNSPLHF. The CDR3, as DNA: TGCGCCAGCAGCTTGGGCAGTAATAATTCACCCCTCCACTTT. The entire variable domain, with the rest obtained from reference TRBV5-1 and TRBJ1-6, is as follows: KAGVTQTPRYLIKTRGQQVTLSCSPISGHRSVSWYQQTPGQGLQFLFEYFSETQRNKGNFPGRFSGRQFSNSRSEMNVSTLELGDSALYLCASSLGSNNSPLHFGNGTRLTVT.

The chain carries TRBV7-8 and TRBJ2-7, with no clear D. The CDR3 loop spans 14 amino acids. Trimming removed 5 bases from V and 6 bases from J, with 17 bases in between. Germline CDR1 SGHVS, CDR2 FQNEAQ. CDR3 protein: CASSPISSNGEQYF. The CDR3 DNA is TGTGCCAGCAGCCCGATCAGCAGCAACGGCGAGCAGTACTTC.

The CDR3 spells CSPGPNTEAFF. CDR3 DNA: TGCAGTCCGGGGCCGAACACTGAAGCTTTCTTT. The chain links TRBV29-1 to TRBJ1-1; a possible D gene is TRBD1 (5 bases). The CDR3 length is 11 residues. Germline V lookup: CDR1 SQVTM, CDR2 ANQGSEA.

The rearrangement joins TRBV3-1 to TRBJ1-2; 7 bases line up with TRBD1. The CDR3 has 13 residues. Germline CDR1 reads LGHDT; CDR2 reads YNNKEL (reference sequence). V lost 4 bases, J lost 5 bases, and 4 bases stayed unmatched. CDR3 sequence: CASSPKTGYGYTF. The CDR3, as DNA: TGTGCCAGCAGCCCTAAGACAGGGTATGGCTACACCTTC.

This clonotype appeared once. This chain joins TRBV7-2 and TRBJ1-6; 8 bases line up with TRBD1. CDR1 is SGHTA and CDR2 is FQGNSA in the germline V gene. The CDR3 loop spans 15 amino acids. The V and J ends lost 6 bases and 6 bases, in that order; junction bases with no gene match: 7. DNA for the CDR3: TGTGCCAGCAGACGACAGGGACAGGCTAATTCACCCCTCCACTTT. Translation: CASRRQGQANSPLHF.

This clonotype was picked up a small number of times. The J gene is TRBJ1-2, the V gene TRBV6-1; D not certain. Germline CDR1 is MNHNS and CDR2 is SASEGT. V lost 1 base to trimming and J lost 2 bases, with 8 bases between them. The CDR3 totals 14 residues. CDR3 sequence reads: CASSEGGGNYGYTF. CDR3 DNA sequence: TGTGCCAGCAGTGAAGGGGGAGGGAACTATGGCTACACCTTC.

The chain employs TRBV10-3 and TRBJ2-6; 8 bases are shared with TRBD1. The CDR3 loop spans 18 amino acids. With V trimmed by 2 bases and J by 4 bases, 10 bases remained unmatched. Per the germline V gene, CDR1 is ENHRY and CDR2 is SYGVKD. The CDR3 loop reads CAISEVVGQGSGANVLTF. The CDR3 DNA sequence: TGTGCCATCAGTGAGGTAGTAGGACAGGGTTCGGGGGCCAACGTCCTGACTTTC.

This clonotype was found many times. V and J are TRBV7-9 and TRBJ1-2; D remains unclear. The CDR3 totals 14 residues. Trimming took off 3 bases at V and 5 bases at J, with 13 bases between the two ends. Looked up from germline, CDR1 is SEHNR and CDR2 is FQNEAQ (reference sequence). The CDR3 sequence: CASSFTWAWYGYTF. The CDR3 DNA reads TGTGCCAGCAGCTTCACGTGGGCTTGGTATGGCTACACCTTC.

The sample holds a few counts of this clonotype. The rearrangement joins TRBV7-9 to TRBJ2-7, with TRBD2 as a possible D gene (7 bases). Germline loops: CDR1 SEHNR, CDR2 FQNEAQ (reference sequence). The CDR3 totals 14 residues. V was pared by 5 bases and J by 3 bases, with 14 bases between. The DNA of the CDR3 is TGTGCCAGCAGCCCCCGGGGGGCTGACTACGAGCAGTACTTC. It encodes CASSPRGADYEQYF.

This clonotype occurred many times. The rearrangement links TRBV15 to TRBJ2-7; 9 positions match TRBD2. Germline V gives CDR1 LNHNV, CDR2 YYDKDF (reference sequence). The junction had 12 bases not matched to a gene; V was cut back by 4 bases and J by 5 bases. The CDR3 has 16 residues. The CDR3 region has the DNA TGTGCCACCAGCACCACTCGGGCGGGAGGGCCGGACGAGCAGTACTTC. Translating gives CATSTTRAGGPDEQYF.

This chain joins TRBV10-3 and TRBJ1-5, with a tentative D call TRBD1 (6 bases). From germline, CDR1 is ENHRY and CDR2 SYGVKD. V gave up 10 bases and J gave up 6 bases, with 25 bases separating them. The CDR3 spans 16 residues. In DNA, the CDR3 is TGTGCCACCGCGGGGGATTCAGGGGAGGTCACTCAGCCCCAGCATTTT. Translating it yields CATAGDSGEVTQPQHF.

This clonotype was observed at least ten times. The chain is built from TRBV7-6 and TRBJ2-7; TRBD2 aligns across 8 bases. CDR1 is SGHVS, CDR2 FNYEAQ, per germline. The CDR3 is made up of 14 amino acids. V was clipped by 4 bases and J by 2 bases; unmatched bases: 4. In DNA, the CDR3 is TGTGCCAGCAGCTCCGGACTAGCCGCCTACGAGCAGTACTTC. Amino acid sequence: CASSSGLAAYEQYF.

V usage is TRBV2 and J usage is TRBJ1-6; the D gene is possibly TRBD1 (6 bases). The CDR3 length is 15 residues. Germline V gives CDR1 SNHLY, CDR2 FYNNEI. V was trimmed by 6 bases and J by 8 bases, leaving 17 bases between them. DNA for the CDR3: TGTGCCAGCAGCCGATTCGGACAGAGTGATTCACCCCTCCACTTT. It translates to CASSRFGQSDSPLHF.

CDR3 amino acids: CATSPTTSVQTQYF. CDR3 sequence (DNA): TGTGCCACCAGCCCCACTACTAGCGTGCAGACCCAGTACTTC. The chain uses TRBV15 and TRBJ2-5; TRBD2 agrees at 7 bases. The germline gives CDR1 LNHNV, CDR2 YYDKDF (reference sequence). V lost 5 bases, J lost 6 bases, and 9 bases stayed unmatched. The CDR3 extends over 14 amino acids.